Shown below are 8 T cell receptor beta chains from a single sample sequenced in a study of cytomegalovirus exposure and HLA in healthy donors. Use of 60 Vbeta and 13 Jbeta primers characterized the PCR. Data came from immunoSEQ multiplex PCR; TCRdb stores just in-frame clones and leaves some out. This table holds about 110,000 clones, roughly 80% found once. The specimen was PBMCs. The source is a man aged 30 to 39 in good health and CMV-seronegative.

The V call is TRBV30, the J call TRBJ2-7; 7 bases align to TRBD1. This CDR3 comprises 14 residues. CDR1 and CDR2 from the germline V gene are GTSNPN and SVGIG (reference sequence). V trimming: 5 bases; J trimming: 3 bases; junction bases outside the gene matches: 10. This CDR3 is CAWSTQGRGYEQYF. For the CDR3, the DNA is TGTGCCTGGTCCACACAGGGGCGTGGCTACGAGCAGTACTTC.

The chain recombines TRBV6-5 with TRBJ2-5; 7 nucleotides match TRBD1. The CDR3 has 14 amino acids. Trimming at V came to 6 bases and at J to 0 bases, leaving 4 bases not matched to a gene. Germline V lookup: CDR1 MNHEY, CDR2 SVGAGI. The CDR3 spells CASSRDSYQETQYF. The CDR3, as DNA: TGTGCCAGCAGCCGGGACAGCTACCAAGAGACCCAGTACTTC.

The V call is TRBV18, the J call TRBJ2-7, with 8 nucleotides matching TRBD2. J lost 2 bases, V lost 3 bases, and 3 bases had no gene match. The CDR3 consists of 14 residues. Germline lookup yields CDR1 KGHSH and CDR2 LQKENI. CDR3 protein: CASSPGTSAYEQYF. The CDR3, as DNA: TGTGCCAGCTCACCCGGGACTAGTGCCTACGAGCAGTACTTC.

In its sample, this clone was seen many times. The chain has TRBV28 and TRBJ1-4; 8 bases are a match to TRBD1. The CDR3 spans 15 residues. The J segment lost 7 bases and the V segment lost 6 bases, leaving 10 bases of the junction unmatched. Germline V lookup: CDR1 MDHEN, CDR2 SYDVKM. The CDR3 loop reads CASSPLQGAVEKLFF. CDR3 coding DNA: TGTGCCAGCAGCCCTCTCCAGGGGGCAGTTGAAAAACTGTTTTTT.

This chain joins TRBV30 and TRBJ2-1; perhaps TRBD2 as D (5 bases). Germline CDR1 GTSNPN, CDR2 SVGIG (reference sequence). Deletions cut 1 base from V and 4 bases from J, with 11 bases between. The CDR3 contains 14 residues. As DNA, the CDR3 is TGTGCCTGGAGTGGGAGGTCCCCATACAATGAGCAGTTCTTC. As protein: CAWSGRSPYNEQFF.

This chain joins TRBV29-1 and TRBJ1-2; TRBD1 might be the D (6 bases). The CDR3 runs 15 residues. Germline CDR1 is SQVTM and CDR2 is ANQGSEA. The ends were cut back, 4 bases at V and 0 bases at J, with 15 bases in the middle. CDR3 bases: TGCAGCGTTGTCGGGAAGACAGGAACTAACTATGGCTACACCTTC. It translates to CSVVGKTGTNYGYTF.

V usage is TRBV6-6 and J usage is TRBJ2-7; perhaps TRBD2 as D (5 bases). This CDR3 spans 16 amino acids. Germline V gene lookup returns CDR1 MNHNY and CDR2 SVGAGI (reference sequence). The V end was cut by 9 bases, the J end by 2 bases, with 23 bases between. The CDR3 spells CASLFPSDLGTYEQYF. The CDR3 nucleotides are TGTGCCAGTTTGTTCCCCTCGGACTTGGGGACCTACGAGCAGTACTTC.

The chain links TRBV7-9 to TRBJ2-5; D is undetermined. V was shortened by 4 bases and J by 2 bases, with 14 bases between the two germline ends. The length of the CDR3 is 15 residues. Germline lookup yields CDR1 SEHNR and CDR2 FQNEAQ (reference sequence). The CDR3 coding sequence is TGTGCCAGCAGCTCCGACGGAATACTACAAGAGACCCAGTACTTC. Protein sequence: CASSSDGILQETQYF.